This TCR beta chain was documented in a study of Tregs in tolerant kidney transplant recipients. CD4+CD25+CD127- Tregs, CD4+CD25- non-Tregs, CD4 and CD8 cells were sorted. Sequenced by immunoSEQ multiplex PCR; TCRdb stores in-frame clones only, minus some. Of hundreds of thousands of clones in the sample, about four fifths were seen once. The CDR3 length is 15 residues. The germline CDR1 and CDR2 sequences are KGHSH and LQKENI. Unmatched junction bases numbered 8, after V lost 8 bases and J lost 3 bases. Study findings and constraints: No direct test of biological reproducibility was done here. Expanding Tregs on activated donor B cells appeared to best identify donor-specific TCRbeta clones. Findings come from small patient numbers and require larger validation.

A word on this clone: Its antigen is unknown.

The sequencing sample was made of CD4+ T cells from blood. The genes are TRBV18 and TRBJ2-2; 8 bases match TRBD1. The receptor was isolated from a human donor in good health. CDR3 nucleotide sequence: TGTGCCAGCCCAATCGACAGGGGTTACACCGGGGAGCTGTTTTTT. Residues: CASPIDRGYTGELFF.